The 32 T cell receptor beta chains in this list originate from one sample, sequenced in a study of blood T cell repertoires in COVID-19. Profiling relied on immunoSEQ multiplex PCR, and the TCRdb table lists in-frame clones only, not all of them. The repertoire consists of about 210,000 clones, with roughly 84% occurring once and the leading ten covering around 2.9%. Sequencing input: PBMCs or T cells enriched from blood (not recorded which). Every receptor here comes from a woman aged 25 to 39 who had been exposed to COVID-19.

The chain employs TRBV12-5 and TRBJ1-3; a possible D gene is TRBD1 (5 bases). There are 15 residues in the CDR3. Germline values: CDR1 LGHNT, CDR2 FRNRAP. V dropped 2 bases and J dropped 3 bases, with 11 bases sitting between them. The CDR3 is CASGLISGFGNTIYF. DNA of the CDR3: TGTGCTAGTGGTTTGATATCAGGGTTTGGAAACACCATATATTTT.

The rearrangement joins TRBV5-1 to TRBJ1-2; TRBD1 aligns across 7 bases. The germline gives CDR1 SGHRS, CDR2 YFSETQ. V gave up 2 bases and J gave up 2 bases; unmatched junction bases: 3. The CDR3 is 14 residues long. The DNA of the CDR3 is TGCGCCAGCAGCTTTACGGGACAGAACTATGGCTACACCTTC. Translated, it gives CASSFTGQNYGYTF.

The CDR3 DNA sequence: TGTGCCACCAGTCGAGCGGGGGGGCCAGATACGCAGTATTTT. It specifies CATSRAGGPDTQYF. The V and J genes are TRBV24-1 and TRBJ2-3; TRBD2 matches at 10 bases. The CDR3 extends over 14 amino acids. Germline loops: CDR1 KGHDR, CDR2 SFDVKD. V shed 6 bases, J shed 4 bases, and the junction held 3 bases outside the gene matches.

This sequence joins TRBV11-2 and TRBJ1-2; no clear D gene. The CDR3 spans 12 residues. The germline CDR1 and CDR2 sequences are SGHAT and FQNNGV. Trimming removed 5 bases at V and 8 bases at J, with 12 bases between. In nucleotides, the CDR3 is TGTGCCAGCAGCCCTGACCCGGGGGGCTACACCTTC. Encoded protein: CASSPDPGGYTF.

The chain has TRBV2 and TRBJ2-1; TRBD2 is a possible D gene (5 bases). The CDR3 covers 16 residues. Germline V CDR1 and CDR2: SNHLY, FYNNEI. Trimming left V 2 bases short and J 0 bases short, with 11 bases between. CDR3 region: CASSERGMSSYNEQFF. The CDR3 DNA reads TGTGCCAGCAGTGAACGAGGGATGAGCTCCTACAATGAGCAGTTCTTC.

This rearrangement joins TRBV10-2 to TRBJ2-1, with 8 bases matching TRBD1. The CDR3 spans 15 residues. V shed 2 bases, J shed 4 bases, and the junction held 4 bases outside the gene matches. CDR1 is WSHSY and CDR2 is SAAADI in the germline V gene. This CDR3 is CASSEVWTGYNEQFF. CDR3 in DNA: TGCGCCAGCAGTGAGGTCTGGACAGGGTACAATGAGCAGTTCTTC.

This clone came up once. The gene calls are TRBV9 and TRBJ1-1, with D hard to call. CDR1 is SGDLS, CDR2 YYNGEE, per germline. The CDR3 covers 15 residues. The ends were cut back, 4 bases at V and 4 bases at J, with 17 bases in the middle. CDR3 coding DNA: TGTGCCAGCAGCCCTCAATTAGGAGGGCTCACTGAAGCTTTCTTT. Encoded protein: CASSPQLGGLTEAFF.

Here the CDR3 DNA reads TGTGCCAGCAGCTTAGAGAGTATGACAGAGCAGTACTTC. It translates to CASSLESMTEQYF. The chain joins TRBV11-3 to TRBJ2-7; D unclear. Germline CDR1 SGHNT, CDR2 YENEEA. Trimming cost V 0 bases and J 7 bases, with 10 bases left between them. The CDR3 is 13 residues long.

The chain is built from TRBV2 and TRBJ1-5, with 7 nucleotides matching TRBD1. V lost 3 bases to trimming and J lost 6 bases; unmatched junction nucleotides: 8. Germline V gene sequence: CDR1 SNHLY, CDR2 FYNNEI. The CDR3 contains 15 residues. The DNA of the CDR3 is TGTGCCAGCAGTGAGAGACAGGGTATCCGTCAGCCCCAGCATTTT. Translated, it gives CASSERQGIRQPQHF.

In DNA, the CDR3 is TGCGCCAGCAGCTTGTTCCAACTAGCGGGGGGTCAAGAGACCCAGTACTTC. It yields the protein CASSLFQLAGGQETQYF. This rearrangement joins TRBV5-1 to TRBJ2-5, with 12 bases aligning to TRBD2. Germline CDR1 reads SGHRS; CDR2 reads YFSETQ. The CDR3 runs to 17 residues. Trimming removed 1 base from V and 2 bases from J; junction bases left unmatched: 6. Based on the CDR3 plus reference TRBV5-1 and TRBJ2-5, the full variable domain is KAGVTQTPRYLIKTRGQQVTLSCSPISGHRSVSWYQQTPGQGLQFLFEYFSETQRNKGNFPGRFSGRQFSNSRSEMNVSTLELGDSALYLCASSLFQLAGGQETQYFGPGTRLLVL.

V usage is TRBV2 and J usage is TRBJ2-1, with 13 bases that match TRBD2. Germline values: CDR1 SNHLY, CDR2 FYNNEI. This CDR3 is 14 amino acids long. The J segment lost 8 bases and the V segment lost 6 bases, leaving 4 bases of the junction unmatched. The CDR3 DNA reads as TGTGCCAGCAGACTAGCGGGGGGGCTTTATGAGCAGTTCTTC. Translating it yields CASRLAGGLYEQFF.

This clone came up once. The rearrangement uses TRBV3-1 (or the pseudogene TRBV3-2) and TRBJ2-1; 11 bases match TRBD2. CDR1 LGHDT and CDR2 YNNKEL come from the germline V gene (reference sequence). J lost 5 bases, V lost 1 base, and 7 bases had no gene match. This CDR3 is 17 amino acids long. CDR3 sequence: CASSQAFTSGGHNEQFF. CDR3 in DNA: TGTGCCAGCAGCCAAGCCTTTACTAGCGGGGGTCACAATGAGCAGTTCTTC.

V and J are TRBV5-4 and TRBJ2-5; weak D call: TRBD2 (6 bases). V was cut by 5 bases and J by 1 base, with 15 bases left in between. CDR1 and CDR2 (germline): SGHNT, YYREEE (reference sequence). The CDR3 is 15 amino acids. The CDR3 coding sequence is TGTGCCAGCAGTTCCCGGGAGACATTCCAAGAGACCCAGTACTTC. It is translated as CASSSRETFQETQYF.

The gene calls are TRBV7-3 and TRBJ1-2, with TRBD1 matching over 9 bases. The CDR3 loop spans 15 amino acids. Germline values: CDR1 SGHTA, CDR2 FQGTGA. J gave up 10 bases and V 4 bases, and 13 bases lay outside the gene matches. CDR3 loop: CASSSRETRQGDYTF. Here the CDR3 DNA reads TGTGCCAGCAGCTCACGAGAAACCAGACAGGGGGACTACACCTTC.

The V call is TRBV7-6, the J call TRBJ2-1; a possible D gene is TRBD1 (6 bases). With 4 bases removed from V and 5 bases from J, the gap between germline ends came to 12 bases. The CDR3 extends over 14 amino acids. The germline V gene has CDR1 SGHVS and CDR2 FNYEAQ. DNA for the CDR3: TGTGCCAGCAGCTCAGGGGCCCTCGACAATGAGCAGTTCTTC. It specifies CASSSGALDNEQFF.

The genes are TRBV30 and TRBJ2-7; D is possibly TRBD2 (6 bases). V was trimmed by 2 bases and J by 0 bases, leaving 8 bases between them. The CDR3 has 13 residues. Per germline, CDR1 GTSNPN and CDR2 SVGIG (reference sequence). DNA for the CDR3: TGTGCCTGGAGTTCCGGGAGCTCCTACGAGCAGTACTTC. Residues: CAWSSGSSYEQYF.

The chain is built from TRBV9 and TRBJ2-7, with a possible D match to TRBD2 (5 bases). Germline V CDR1 and CDR2: SGDLS, YYNGEE. This CDR3 spans 12 amino acids. Trimming took off 5 bases at V and 6 bases at J, with 12 bases between the two ends. This CDR3 reads CASSGGGREQYF. As DNA, the CDR3 is TGTGCCAGCAGTGGAGGTGGGCGCGAGCAGTACTTC.

Comment on this clone: Germline is not matched at one junction end, which may reflect a read error. The gene calls are TRBV20-1 and TRBJ1-2; unclear D gene. The CDR3 is 9 amino acids. Germline loops: CDR1 DFQATT, CDR2 SNEGSKA (reference sequence). This CDR3 is CSASHSLPF. In DNA, the CDR3 is TGCAGTGCTAGTCATAGCCTTCCCTTC.

The chain carries TRBV2 and TRBJ1-5; 7 nucleotides agree with TRBD1. The CDR3 is made up of 14 amino acids. V trimming: 6 bases; J trimming: 1 base; junction bases outside the gene matches: 3. The germline gives CDR1 SNHLY, CDR2 FYNNEI. The CDR3 loop is CASSGTASNQPQHF. In DNA, the CDR3 is TGTGCCAGCAGCGGGACAGCAAGCAATCAGCCCCAGCATTTT.

A single count supports this clone. The CDR3 is CASSLARDRDYGYTF. The DNA for the CDR3 is TGTGCCAGCAGCTTAGCCCGGGACAGGGACTATGGCTACACCTTC. The gene calls are TRBV7-2 and TRBJ1-2, with TRBD1 identical over 9 bases. The CDR3 has 15 amino acids. V lost 0 bases, J lost 3 bases, and 2 bases stayed unmatched. CDR1 and CDR2 (germline): SGHTA, FQGNSA.

The chain uses TRBV6-2 or TRBV6-3 and TRBJ2-3, with D unclear. The CDR3 has 13 amino acids. Germline loops: CDR1 MNHEY, CDR2 SVGEGT. V was cut by 0 bases and J by 4 bases, with 5 bases left in between. The CDR3 DNA reads TGTGCCAGCAGTTACTCACTGGCAGATACGCAGTATTTT. Amino acids: CASSYSLADTQYF.

The J gene is TRBJ2-1, the V gene TRBV6-2 or TRBV6-3; 15 positions match TRBD2. CDR1 and CDR2 from the germline V gene are MNHEY and SVGEGT. This CDR3 comprises 17 residues. J lost 4 bases, V lost 6 bases, and 7 bases had no gene match. The CDR3 nucleotides are TGTGCCAGCAGCCAGGGACTAGCGGGGGGTAAATACAATGAGCAGTTCTTC. Its protein is CASSQGLAGGKYNEQFF.

The chain carries TRBV7-9 and TRBJ2-7; 7 bases map to TRBD1. The germline gives CDR1 SEHNR, CDR2 FQNEAQ (reference sequence). V shed 5 bases, J shed 2 bases, and the junction held 3 bases outside the gene matches. This CDR3 comprises 13 residues. In DNA, the CDR3 is TGTGCCAGCAGCAGGGACAGCACCTACGAGCAGTACTTC. Protein product: CASSRDSTYEQYF.

This rearrangement joins TRBV7-9 to TRBJ1-5; possibly TRBD1 for D (5 bases). V shed 5 bases and J shed 6 bases, with 23 bases lying between them. The CDR3 extends over 17 amino acids. CDR1 SEHNR and CDR2 FQNEAQ come from the germline V gene (reference sequence). The CDR3 protein is CASSIGAGQDWGQPQHF. The CDR3 DNA sequence: TGTGCCAGCAGCATAGGGGCAGGGCAGGATTGGGGTCAGCCCCAGCATTTT.

The chain links TRBV6-2 or TRBV6-3 to TRBJ2-5; 7 nucleotides line up with TRBD2. Trimming took 4 bases from V and 1 from J; bases not matched to a gene: 15. The CDR3 is made up of 18 amino acids. Germline CDR1 is MNHEY and CDR2 is SVGEGT. The CDR3 region is CASSSRVMARGGQETQYF. Written as DNA, the CDR3 is TGTGCCAGCAGTTCCCGGGTCATGGCCCGCGGGGGCCAAGAGACCCAGTACTTC.

This rearrangement joins TRBV15 to TRBJ1-2, with D uncertain. Germline CDR1 is LNHNV and CDR2 is YYDKDF (reference sequence). This CDR3 region has 13 residues. With 0 bases removed from V and 6 bases from J, the gap between germline ends came to 8 bases. In DNA, the CDR3 is TGTGCCACCAGCAGAGATAGAAAAAATGGCTACACCTTC. Translation: CATSRDRKNGYTF.

This clone has only one observation. This chain uses TRBV9 with TRBJ1-2, with 9 bases aligning to TRBD1. This CDR3 region has 15 residues. The J segment lost 2 bases and the V segment lost 0 bases, leaving 2 bases of the junction unmatched. Per germline, CDR1 SGDLS and CDR2 YYNGEE. In DNA, the CDR3 is TGTGCCAGCAGCGTAGGGGGGACAGGGAACTATGGCTACACCTTC. It encodes CASSVGGTGNYGYTF.

This clone was seen more than once but under ten times. The chain joins TRBV5-1 to TRBJ2-3; 7 bases align to TRBD2. This CDR3 spans 15 amino acids. Per the germline V gene, CDR1 is SGHRS and CDR2 is YFSETQ. V was pared by 5 bases and J by 0 bases, with 6 bases of the junction left unmatched. The CDR3: CASRYGGESTDTQYF. In nucleotides, the CDR3 is TGCGCCAGCAGGTATGGGGGGGAAAGCACAGATACGCAGTATTTT.

This clone was detected only a few times. The J gene is TRBJ1-2, the V gene TRBV12-3 or TRBV12-4, with D possibly being TRBD1 (5 bases). The V and J ends lost 5 bases and 5 bases respectively, with 12 bases between them. CDR3 length: 13 amino acids. This CDR3 is CASSHDSDYGYTF. In nucleotides, the CDR3 is TGTGCCAGCAGTCACGACAGTGATTATGGCTACACCTTC.

The V call is TRBV7-2, the J call TRBJ2-1; 9 bases map to TRBD2. The CDR3 sequence is 13 residues long. Germline lookup yields CDR1 SGHTA and CDR2 FQGNSA. V lost 1 base to trimming and J lost 13 bases; unmatched junction nucleotides: 5. The CDR3 nucleotides are TGTGCCAGCAGCTTAGTAGCGGGGGCACACCAGTTCTTC. Its protein product is CASSLVAGAHQFF.

This CDR3 is CASSTRASGNTIYF. CDR3 in DNA: TGCGCCAGCAGTACCAGGGCCTCTGGAAACACCATATATTTT. This chain connects TRBV10-2 to TRBJ1-3; D might be TRBD1 (5 bases). This CDR3 has 14 residues. CDR1 and CDR2 from the germline V gene are WSHSY and SAAADI. The V end lost 5 bases, the J end lost 0 bases, and 8 bases lay between the germline ends.

This chain joins TRBV7-6 and TRBJ2-7, with TRBD2 matching 7 bases. CDR3 size: 13 residues. The J segment lost 3 bases and the V segment lost 8 bases, leaving 7 bases of the junction unmatched. CDR1 and CDR2 (germline): SGHVS, FNYEAQ. CDR3 DNA sequence: TGTGCCAGCTCCCCTTGGGGGGGCTACGAGCAGTACTTC. Translated, it gives CASSPWGGYEQYF.